These T cell receptor beta chains were read from a single sample in a study of radiation and T cells in renal cell carcinoma. Assay: immunoSEQ multiplex PCR; the TCRdb copy retains only in-frame clones and omits some. The table shows approximately 61,000 clones, with just over 75% occurring only once. The source material was blood, sampled from a patient whose treatment included radiotherapy and nephrectomy. These receptors originate from a man in his sixties with renal cell carcinoma. The conserved cysteine and the conserved F or W are not part of the CDR3 here.

TRBV21-1 ASSNGRVNTEAF
TRBV7-6 ASSFTGNNEQF
TRBV11-2 ASSADRQFTDTQY
TRBV7-6 ASSLQPEATGELF
TRBV5-1 ASSRSGQNTGELF
TRBV7-9 ASSLVAGLNEKLF
TRBV7-9 ASSAPRRAQY
TRBV6-5 ASSYVGGYGYT
TRBV27 ASSLSRLTNEKLF
TRBV15 ATSTGNGLPQH
TRBV19 ASSQNRDTEAF
TRBV11-2 ASSKQGSLGEQY
TRBV21-1 ASTEDRRTNQPQH
TRBV5-5 ASSLGGQGFEKLF
TRBV30 AWRERNEQF
TRBV9 ASSVVGQGQGLSGANVLT
TRBV5-6 ASSLVKDYTGELF
TRBV21-1 ASSKPLTPGSFRGYT
TRBV20-1 SAGTNEQF
TRBV7-9 ASSSRGGSNEQF